The clone carrying this T cell receptor beta chain was detected many times. The antigen remains unidentified. The data were taken from a study of T-cell memory formation after mild COVID-19. From 5'RACE with constant-segment primers came TCR alpha and TCR beta cDNA libraries that carried sample barcodes and UMIs. TCRdb passed the 5' RACE reads through MiXCR, listing each CDR3 protein once. The sample records more than 450,000 distinct CDR3 sequences, 18% being singletons. The CDR3 length is 15 residues. Germline CDR1 reads SGHAT; CDR2 reads FQNNGV. The junction had 7 bases not matched to a gene; V was cut back by 0 bases and J by 9 bases. Overall study results and limits: Mainly CM and EM harbored the contracting CD4+ clones; mainly EMRA harbored the CD8+ ones. Clones that shrank (day 15 to 85) were balanced CD4/CD8, whereas later expanders leaned CD4+.

This rearrangement joins TRBV11-2 to TRBJ2-1, with 8 bases fitting TRBD2. Sequenced input: PBMCs or a T cell subset sorted from them (not recorded which). This receptor was taken from an adult woman who had mild COVID-19 (a few samples of this study predate the infection). Cell type and time point are not known. The DNA of the CDR3 is TGTGCCAGCAGCTTAGAGGCTAGCGGGTGGGGTGAGCAGTTCTTC. Its protein is CASSLEASGWGEQFF.